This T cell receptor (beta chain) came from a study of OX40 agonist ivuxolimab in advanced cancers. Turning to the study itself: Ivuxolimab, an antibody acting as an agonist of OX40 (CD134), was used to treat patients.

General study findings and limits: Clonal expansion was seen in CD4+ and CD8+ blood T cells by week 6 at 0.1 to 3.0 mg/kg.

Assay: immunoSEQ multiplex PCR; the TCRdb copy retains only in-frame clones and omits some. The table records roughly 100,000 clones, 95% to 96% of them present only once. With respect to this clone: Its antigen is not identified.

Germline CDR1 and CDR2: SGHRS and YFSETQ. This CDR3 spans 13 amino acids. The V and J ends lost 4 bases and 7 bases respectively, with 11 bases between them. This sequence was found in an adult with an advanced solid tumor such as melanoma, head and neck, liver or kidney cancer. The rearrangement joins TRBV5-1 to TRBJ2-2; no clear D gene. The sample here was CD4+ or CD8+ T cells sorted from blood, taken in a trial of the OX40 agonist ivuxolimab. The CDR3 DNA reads TGCGCCAGCAGCACCGCCGGTGGCGGGGAGCTGTTTTTT. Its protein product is CASSTAGGGELFF.